A selection of T cell receptor beta chains follows, all from one sample in a study of T-cell memory formation after mild COVID-19. TCRdb re-derived calls from the 5' RACE reads in MiXCR, one entry per CDR3 protein. The sample lists about 390,000 distinct CDR3 sequences, about a sixth occurring once. The specimen sequenced was PBMCs or a T cell subset sorted from them (not recorded which). These receptors were collected from a man younger than 35 who had mild COVID-19 (a few samples of this study predate the infection). Cell type and time point are not known. Each CDR3 is given with its conserved first and last residue. The D gene is left open where the match is weak. The size field is filled for only some rows; it gives once, few, many or a size class.

TRBV5-1	TRBD2	TRBJ2-3	-	TGCGCCAGCAGCTTCGGGACTAGCGGACTAACAGATACGCAGTATTTT	CASSFGTSGLTDTQYF
TRBV20-1	-	TRBJ1-4	few	TGCAGTGCTAGGGACAGAAAGAATGAAAAACTGTTTTTT	CSARDRKNEKLFF
TRBV4-2	-	TRBJ1-3	-	TGTGACAGCAGCCAAGATTTGGCACGCTCTGGAAACACCATATATTTT	CDSSQDLARSGNTIYF
TRBV1	-	TRBJ2-3	-	TGCACCAGCAGCCTAGGAACCCCTAGCACAGATACGCAGTATTTT	CTSSLGTPSTDTQYF
TRBV6-5	-	TRBJ2-1	-	TGTGCCAGCAGATCGTTTCCCGGACTGAACAATGAGCAGTTCTTC	CASRSFPGLNNEQFF
TRBV7-2	TRBD1	TRBJ1-4	-	TGTGCCAGCAGCTTAGCGCGAACAGGGGGTGGGTACGTTGAAAAACTGTTTTTT	CASSLARTGGGYVEKLFF
TRBV6-2/TRBV6-3	-	TRBJ1-4	many	TGTGCCAGCAGTTACTCGCGGAGGTCTGAGGAAAAACTGTTTTTT	CASSYSRRSEEKLFF
TRBV6-6	-	TRBJ1-2	few	TGTGCCAGCAGTTACGGGGGGAGCTATGGCTACACCTTC	CASSYGGSYGYTF
TRBV15	-	TRBJ2-5	few	TGTGCCACCAGCAGAGATAGGACGGGGGCCTCCCAAGAGACCCAGTACTTC	CATSRDRTGASQETQYF
TRBV5-1	-	TRBJ1-5	few	TGCGCCAGCAGCTTGGGACTGGCAAGCAATCAGCCCCAGCATTTT	CASSLGLASNQPQHF
TRBV6-5	-	TRBJ2-1	-	TGTGCCAGCAGTTACTCGGTCCAAAGCTCCTACAATGAGCAGTTCTTC	CASSYSVQSSYNEQFF
TRBV20-1	TRBD2	TRBJ2-7	-	TGCAGTGCTAGACCCGGGGGGGATTCCTACGAGCAGTACTTC	CSARPGGDSYEQYF
TRBV18	-	TRBJ2-2	few	TGTGCCAGCTCACTGGCCCTACAGCCTCTGTTTTTT	CASSLALQPLFF
TRBV5-6	TRBD1	TRBJ2-1	few	TGTGCCAGCAGCATGACAGGGAAAGGCTTTACGGATGAGCAGTTCTTC	CASSMTGKGFTDEQFF
TRBV29-1	-	TRBJ1-1	-	TGCAGCGTTGAAGTTTCCAGCACTGAAGCTTTCTTT	CSVEVSSTEAFF
TRBV29-1	-	TRBJ1-1	few	TGCAGCGTCTCACGGAACACTGAAGCTTTCTTT	CSVSRNTEAFF
TRBV5-1	TRBD2	TRBJ2-3	-	TGCGCCAGCAGCTTTGAACTAGCGGTCGATACGCAGTATTTT	CASSFELAVDTQYF
TRBV24-1	-	TRBJ2-2	many	TGTGCCACCAGTGACGGAATCCGGGACATGAACACCGGGGAGCTGTTTTTT	CATSDGIRDMNTGELFF
TRBV20-1	-	TRBJ1-4	-	TGCAGTGGAAGAGAGTGGGAGTTCAATGAAAAACTGTTTTTT	CSGREWEFNEKLFF
TRBV4-3	TRBD2	TRBJ2-3	-	TGCGCCAGCAGCCAAGGGACTAGCGGGGGAGGCACGCAGTATTTT	CASSQGTSGGGTQYF
TRBV7-2	-	TRBJ2-5	-	TGTGCCAGCAGCTTACAACGGGGGTTGGAGACCCAGTACTTC	CASSLQRGLETQYF
TRBV20-1	-	TRBJ2-1	-	TGCAGTGCTAGAGATGGGAAAAGGGGGGAGGGTGAGCAGTTCTTC	CSARDGKRGEGEQFF
TRBV6-2/TRBV6-3	TRBD2	TRBJ2-1	few	TGTGCCAGCAGTTATCAGCTAGCGGGACCCCTAATAGTCGATGAGCAGTTCTTC	CASSYQLAGPLIVDEQFF
TRBV10-3	-	TRBJ1-5	-	TGTGCCATCAGTGGGGACCTGCTCAGAGCCCAGCATTTT	CAISGDLLRAQHF
TRBV6-5	-	TRBJ2-2	few	TGTGCCAGCAGTTCTGGCAGGGTGAACGGGGAGCTGTTTTTT	CASSSGRVNGELFF
TRBV11-2	TRBD1	TRBJ1-2	-	TGTGCCAGCAGCCCAACAACAGGGGGAAGTGGCTACACCTTC	CASSPTTGGSGYTF
TRBV7-9	-	TRBJ2-1	many	TGTGCCAGCAGCCCCCGAAGGCTCTCCTACAATGAGCAGTTCTTC	CASSPRRLSYNEQFF
TRBV27	-	TRBJ2-3	-	TGTGCCAGCAAGCAGTTGCTAGCCCCAGATACGCAGTATTTT	CASKQLLAPDTQYF